The present entry profiles one T cell receptor (beta chain) with its context. This record belongs to a study of T-cell memory formation after mild COVID-19. MiXCR was run by TCRdb on the 5' RACE reads, yielding one entry per CDR3 protein. The table has roughly 150,000 distinct CDR3 sequences, around 14% seen once. The TCR originated in an adult woman who had mild COVID-19 (a few samples of this study predate the infection). Cell type and time point are not known. Input material: PBMCs or a T cell subset sorted from them (not recorded which).

CDR3 sequence reads: CASSTWGAAVALHF. CDR3 sequence (DNA): TGTGCCAGCAGCACCTGGGGAGCCGCGGTGGCCCTCCACTTT. The chain couples TRBV9 to TRBJ1-6; D gene uncertain. This CDR3 region has 14 residues. Germline loops: CDR1 SGDLS, CDR2 YYNGEE. V was pared by 4 bases and J by 14 bases, with 19 bases between.